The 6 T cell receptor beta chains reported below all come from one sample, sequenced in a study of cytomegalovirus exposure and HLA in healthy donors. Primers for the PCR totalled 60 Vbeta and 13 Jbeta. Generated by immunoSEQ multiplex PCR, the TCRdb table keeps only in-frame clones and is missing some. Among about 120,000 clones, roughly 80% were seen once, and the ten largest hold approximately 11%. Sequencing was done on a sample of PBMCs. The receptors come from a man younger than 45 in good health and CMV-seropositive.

The DNA of the CDR3 is TGCGCCAGCAGCCACCCAGACAGGCAAGAGACCCAGTACTTC. As protein: CASSHPDRQETQYF. The chain has TRBV4-1 and TRBJ2-5; perhaps TRBD1 as D (6 bases). This CDR3 is 14 amino acids long. The V end lost 3 bases, the J end lost 2 bases, and 10 bases lay between the germline ends. CDR1 is MGHRA and CDR2 is YSYEKL in the germline V gene.

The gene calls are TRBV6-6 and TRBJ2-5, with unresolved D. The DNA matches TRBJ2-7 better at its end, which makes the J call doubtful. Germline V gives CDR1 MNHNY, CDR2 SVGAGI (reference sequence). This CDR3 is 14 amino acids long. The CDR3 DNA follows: TGTGCCAGCAGGCCTGATCTTCAGGCCTACGAGCAGTACTTC. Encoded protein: CASRPDLQAYEQYF.

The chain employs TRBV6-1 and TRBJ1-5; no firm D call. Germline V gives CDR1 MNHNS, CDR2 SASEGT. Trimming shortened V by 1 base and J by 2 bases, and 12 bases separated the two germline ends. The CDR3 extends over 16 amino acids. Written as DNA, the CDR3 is TGTGCCAGCAGTGAAGGGGCGGGGAAGGGCAATCAGCCCCAGCATTTT. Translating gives CASSEGAGKGNQPQHF.

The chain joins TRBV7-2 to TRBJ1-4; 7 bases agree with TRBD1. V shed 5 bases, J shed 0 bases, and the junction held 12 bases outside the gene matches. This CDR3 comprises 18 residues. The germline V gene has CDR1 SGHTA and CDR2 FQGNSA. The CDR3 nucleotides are TGTGCCAGCAGCCCCGAGACAGGGCCCGCCCCAACTAATGAAAAACTGTTTTTT. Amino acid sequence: CASSPETGPAPTNEKLFF.

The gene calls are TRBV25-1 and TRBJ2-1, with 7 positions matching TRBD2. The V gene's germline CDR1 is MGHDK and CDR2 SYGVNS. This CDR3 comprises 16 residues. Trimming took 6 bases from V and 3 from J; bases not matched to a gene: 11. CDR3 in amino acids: CASSKVGGRSYNEQFF. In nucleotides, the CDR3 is TGTGCCAGCAGCAAAGTCGGGGGGAGGAGCTACAATGAGCAGTTCTTC.

The CDR3 DNA sequence: TGTGCCAGCAGTCCTCGACAGGGACGCTACAATGAGCAGTTCTTC. Translating it yields CASSPRQGRYNEQFF. V is TRBV27 and J is TRBJ2-1; 7 positions match TRBD1. Per germline, CDR1 MNHEY and CDR2 SMNVEV (reference sequence). The length of the CDR3 is 15 residues. Unmatched junction bases numbered 7, after V lost 5 bases and J lost 3 bases.